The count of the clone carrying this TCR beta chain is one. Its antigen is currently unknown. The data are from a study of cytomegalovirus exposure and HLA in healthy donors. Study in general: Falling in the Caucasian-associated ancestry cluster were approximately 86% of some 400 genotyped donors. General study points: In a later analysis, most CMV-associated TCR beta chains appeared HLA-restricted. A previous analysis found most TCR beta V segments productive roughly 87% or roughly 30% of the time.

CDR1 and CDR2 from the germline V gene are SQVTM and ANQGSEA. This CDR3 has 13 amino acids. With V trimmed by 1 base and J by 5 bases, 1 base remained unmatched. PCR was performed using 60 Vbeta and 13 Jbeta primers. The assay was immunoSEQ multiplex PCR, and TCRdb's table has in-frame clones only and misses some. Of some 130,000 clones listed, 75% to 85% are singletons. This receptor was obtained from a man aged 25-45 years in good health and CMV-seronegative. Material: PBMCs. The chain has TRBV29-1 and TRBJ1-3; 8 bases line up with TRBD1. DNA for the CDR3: TGCAGCGTTGAAGGGGACAGGAGAAACACCATATATTTT. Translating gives CSVEGDRRNTIYF. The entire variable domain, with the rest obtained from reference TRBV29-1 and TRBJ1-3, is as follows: SAVISQKPSRDICQRGTSLTIQCQVDSQVTMMFWYRQQPGQSLTLIATANQGSEATYESGFVIDKFPISRPNLTFSTLTVSNMSPEDSSIYLCSVEGDRRNTIYFGEGSWLTVV.